This TCR beta chain stems from a study of CDR3 diversity in severe acne. With respect to this clonotype: A single base separates this from a much larger clone, so it may be a read error. The CDR3 end shows no conserved phenylalanine or tryptophan, and so a read error is likely.

Germline CDR1 and CDR2: SGHDN and FVKESK. This CDR3 has 12 amino acids. Trimming left V 8 bases short and J 0 bases short, with 8 bases between. TCRdb reprocessed the PCR reads via MiXCR and lists one record per CDR3 protein. Among around 85,000 distinct CDR3 sequences listed, about half were seen once. This chain joins TRBV14 and TRBJ2-7, with TRBD1 as a possible D gene (6 bases). The sequenced sample was blood. The source of this sequence is a male donor with severe acne vulgaris. CDR3 coding DNA: TGTGCCAGCGGACAGAGCTCCTACGAGCAGTACTCC. This sequence encodes CASGQSSYEQYS.